These T cell receptor beta chains were read from a single sample in a study of blood T cells in healthy people across ages. TCRdb itself ran the 5' RACE reads through MiXCR, one entry per CDR3 protein. The table has 500,000 to 700,000 distinct CDR3 sequences, about 30% seen once; the top ten hold around a sixth. Sequencing used blood. These receptors all come from an elderly woman in good health. Each CDR3 is given with its conserved first and last residue. D genes are given only for firm matches. Not all rows give a size; the values are once, few, many and, for expanded clones, a class.

abundance	d_gene	v_gene	j_gene	CDR3aa	CDR3nt
-	-	TRBV4-1	TRBJ2-7	CASSHRTEWYEQYF	TGCGCCAGCAGCCACCGGACGGAATGGTACGAGCAGTACTTC
many	-	TRBV4-3	TRBJ2-7	CASSQELAHEQYF	TGCGCCAGCAGCCAAGAACTGGCACACGAGCAGTACTTC
-	-	TRBV5-4	TRBJ2-5	CASSDRDPPLAQYF	TGTGCCAGCAGCGACCGGGACCCCCCGTTGGCCCAGTACTTC
many	-	TRBV18	TRBJ2-3	CASSPGASTDTQYF	TGTGCCAGCAGCCCCGGAGCTAGCACAGATACGCAGTATTTT
-	TRBD2	TRBV5-4	TRBJ2-5	CASNGREGETQYF	TGTGCCAGCAACGGACGGGAGGGGGAGACCCAGTACTTC
many	-	TRBV20-1	TRBJ2-5	CSARSRRETQYF	TGCAGTGCTAGATCTCGTCGGGAGACCCAGTACTTC
-	-	TRBV7-6	TRBJ2-7	CASSWAGAAYEQYF	TGTGCCAGCAGCTGGGCGGGGGCTGCCTACGAGCAGTACTTC
many	-	TRBV7-6	TRBJ1-4	CASSSRGGEAKLFF	TGTGCCAGCAGCTCCCGTGGAGGGGAGGCAAAACTGTTTTTT
-	-	TRBV12-3/TRBV12-4	TRBJ2-3	CASGGTYTDVQYF	TGTGCTAGCGGTGGCACTTACACAGATGTGCAGTATTTT
-	-	TRBV4-3	TRBJ1-5	CASSPQTGTDQPQHF	TGCGCCAGCAGCCCCCAGACAGGTACAGATCAGCCCCAGCATTTT
many	-	TRBV20-1	TRBJ1-1	CSASTAGSGGTEAFF	TGCAGTGCTAGTACGGCAGGTTCTGGAGGCACTGAAGCTTTCTTT
-	-	TRBV3-1	TRBJ1-1	CASSQDLTAEAFF	TGTGCCAGCAGCCAAGATTTGACAGCTGAAGCTTTCTTT
-	TRBD1	TRBV20-1	TRBJ1-6	CSARDRGYSYNSPLHF	TGCAGTGCTAGGGACAGGGGATACTCCTATAATTCACCCCTCCACTTT
-	TRBD1	TRBV5-1	TRBJ1-2	CASRPGQGHYGYTF	TGCGCCAGCAGACCGGGACAGGGCCACTATGGCTACACCTTC
many	TRBD1	TRBV6-1	TRBJ2-7	CASREGQGKVYEQYF	TGTGCCAGCAGGGAGGGACAGGGTAAAGTCTACGAGCAGTACTTC
-	-	TRBV3-1	TRBJ1-3	CASSQVSSGNTIYF	TGTGCCAGCAGCCAAGTTAGCTCTGGAAACACCATATATTTT
many	TRBD2	TRBV7-2	TRBJ2-3	CASSLVRLAGASTDTQYF	TGTGCCAGCAGCTTAGTCCGCCTAGCGGGGGCCTCCACAGATACGCAGTATTTT
many	TRBD1	TRBV6-1	TRBJ2-7	CASKDRGYEQYF	TGTGCCAGTAAGGACAGGGGCTACGAGCAGTACTTC
many	-	TRBV29-1	TRBJ1-2	CSVEDRESNYGYTF	TGCAGCGTTGAAGACAGGGAATCTAACTATGGCTACACCTTC
-	-	TRBV25-1	TRBJ2-1	CASSESWGTAWNEQFF	TGTGCCAGCAGTGAAAGTTGGGGGACTGCGTGGAATGAGCAGTTCTTC
many	-	TRBV12-3/TRBV12-4	TRBJ1-1	CASSPAGSFPEAFF	TGTGCCAGCTCGCCAGCAGGTTCTTTCCCTGAAGCTTTCTTT
-	TRBD2	TRBV12-3/TRBV12-4	TRBJ2-5	CASSHLAGGTLGETQYF	TGTGCCAGCAGTCACCTGGCGGGGGGGACGTTGGGAGAGACCCAGTACTTC
many	-	TRBV5-5	TRBJ2-3	CASSLGDLGMDTQYF	TGTGCCAGCAGCTTAGGGGACTTGGGGATGGATACGCAGTATTTT
-	TRBD2	TRBV24-1	TRBJ2-1	CATPPGSGNQFF	TGTGCCACTCCACCGGGGAGCGGGAATCAGTTCTTC
few	-	TRBV18	TRBJ2-1	CASSPLAGMVYNEQFF	TGTGCCAGCTCACCCCTCGCAGGGATGGTCTACAATGAGCAGTTCTTC
few	TRBD1	TRBV5-6	TRBJ2-1	CASSPPPRQGADNEQFF	TGTGCCAGCAGCCCGCCCCCGCGGCAGGGGGCCGACAATGAGCAGTTCTTC
-	-	TRBV6-5	TRBJ1-5	CASRGTARDQPQHF	TGTGCCAGCAGAGGGACGGCTCGGGATCAGCCCCAGCATTTT
-	TRBD1	TRBV4-2	TRBJ1-1	CASSQDYRGQGTEAFF	TGTGCCAGCAGCCAGGATTACAGGGGGCAAGGCACTGAAGCTTTCTTT
-	-	TRBV9	TRBJ2-1	CASSVDLGSYNEQFF	TGTGCCAGCAGCGTAGACCTGGGGTCATACAATGAGCAGTTCTTC
-	TRBD1	TRBV6-2/TRBV6-3	TRBJ1-2	CASKQTGYGYTF	TGTGCCAGCAAGCAGACAGGGTATGGCTACACCTTC
-	-	TRBV18	TRBJ2-7	CASSPMGRTHEQYF	TGTGCCAGCTCACCAATGGGACGTACCCACGAGCAGTACTTC
-	-	TRBV7-9	TRBJ1-1	CASSLHGEGAFF	TGTGCCAGCAGCTTACATGGAGAAGGAGCTTTCTTT
-	TRBD2	TRBV7-3	TRBJ2-7	CASSPTSAYYNEQYF	TGTGCCAGCAGCCCGACTAGCGCGTACTACAATGAGCAGTACTTC
many	TRBD1	TRBV20-1	TRBJ2-5	CSARIKTGQGARKTQYF	TGCAGTGCTAGGATAAAAACGGGACAGGGGGCGCGTAAGACCCAGTACTTC
many	TRBD1	TRBV20-1	TRBJ2-1	CSALRDRGGNEQFF	TGCAGTGCCCTCCGGGACAGGGGGGGGAATGAGCAGTTCTTC
many	TRBD2	TRBV6-5	TRBJ2-3	CASSSQGLAGGTQYF	TGTGCCAGCAGCTCCCAGGGACTAGCGGGCGGTACGCAGTATTTT
-	TRBD1	TRBV4-2	TRBJ1-2	CASSQVDRGLASDYGYTF	TGTGCCAGCAGCCAAGTGGATAGGGGGCTAGCGTCGGACTATGGCTACACCTTC
-	-	TRBV29-1	TRBJ1-2	CSVPAGGTFGYGYTF	TGCAGCGTCCCGGCGGGCGGAACTTTTGGCTATGGCTACACCTTC
-	-	TRBV20-1	TRBJ1-1	CSASKSGDMGEAFF	TGCAGTGCTAGTAAGTCAGGGGATATGGGTGAAGCTTTCTTT
-	-	TRBV27	TRBJ2-7	CASSLRSSSYEQYF	TGTGCCAGCAGTTTACGGAGCAGCTCCTACGAGCAGTACTTC
many	-	TRBV20-1	TRBJ2-5	CSARYIGEQETQYF	TGCAGTGCTAGATATATTGGGGAACAAGAGACCCAGTACTTC
-	TRBD1	TRBV5-1	TRBJ2-1	CASSLTGTGGEQFF	TGCGCCAGCAGCTTAACCGGGACAGGAGGGGAGCAGTTCTTC
many	TRBD1	TRBV29-1	TRBJ2-5	CSAGQGPETQYF	TGCAGCGCCGGACAGGGACCAGAGACCCAGTACTTC
-	TRBD2	TRBV5-1	TRBJ2-5	CASSSLDLREAQYF	TGCGCCAGCAGCTCACTAGACCTTCGGGAGGCCCAGTACTTC
-	-	TRBV30	TRBJ1-5	CAWSVSPPSGNQPQHF	TGTGCCTGGAGTGTAAGCCCACCCTCCGGTAATCAGCCCCAGCATTTT